The text below deals with one TCR beta chain. The antigen is undetermined. These data originate in a study of T cells after yellow fever vaccination. TCRdb redid the calling of the 5' RACE reads with MiXCR, one entry per CDR3 protein. The sample holds 450,000 to 600,000 distinct CDR3 sequences, 13% seen once. The study, taken as a whole, reports: A large majority of primary-vaccination clones showed up again after the booster (96% CD4, roughly 88% CD8). Abundant clonotypes (contaminants from the bulk population) could be present in FACS-sorted repertoires. Few clonotypes appeared in both CD4 and CD8 compartments.

This CDR3 has 14 residues. Losses at the gene ends were 3 bases for V and 13 bases for J; bases not matched to a gene: 10. Germline V gene data show CDR1 as LNHDA and CDR2 as SQIVND (reference sequence). The origin of this receptor is a man aged 25-40 years who received the YFV17D yellow fever vaccine. J is TRBJ2-1 and V is TRBV19; 9 nucleotides line up with TRBD2. This material consisted of PBMCs, taken on the day of the yellow fever booster vaccination. The CDR3 sequence is CASSISTSGYHQFF. CDR3 in DNA: TGTGCCAGTAGTATTTCAACTAGCGGGTATCATCAGTTCTTC.